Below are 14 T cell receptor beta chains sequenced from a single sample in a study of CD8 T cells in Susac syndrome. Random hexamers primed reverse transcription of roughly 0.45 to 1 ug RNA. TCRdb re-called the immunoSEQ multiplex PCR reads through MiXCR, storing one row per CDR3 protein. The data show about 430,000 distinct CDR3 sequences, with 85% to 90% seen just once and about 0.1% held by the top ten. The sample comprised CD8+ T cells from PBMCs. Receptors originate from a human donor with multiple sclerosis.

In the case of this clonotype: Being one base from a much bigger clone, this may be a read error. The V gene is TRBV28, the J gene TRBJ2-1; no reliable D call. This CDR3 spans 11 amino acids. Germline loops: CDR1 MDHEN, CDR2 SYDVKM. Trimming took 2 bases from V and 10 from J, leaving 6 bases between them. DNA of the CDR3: TGTGCCAGCAGTTTAGCCAGGGAGCAGTTCTTC. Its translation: CASSLAREQFF.

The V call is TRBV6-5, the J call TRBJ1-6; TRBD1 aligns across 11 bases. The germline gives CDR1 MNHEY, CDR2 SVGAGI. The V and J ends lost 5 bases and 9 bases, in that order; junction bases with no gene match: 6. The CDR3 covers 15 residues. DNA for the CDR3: TGTGCCAGCAGTAAATCCGGGACAGGGGGTTCACCCCTCCACTTT. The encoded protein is CASSKSGTGGSPLHF.

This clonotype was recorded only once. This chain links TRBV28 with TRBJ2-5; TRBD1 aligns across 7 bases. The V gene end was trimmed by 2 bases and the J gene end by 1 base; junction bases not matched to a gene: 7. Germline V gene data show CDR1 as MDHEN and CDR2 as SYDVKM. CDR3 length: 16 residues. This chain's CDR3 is CASSLGDSLRQETQYF. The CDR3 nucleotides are TGTGCCAGCAGTTTAGGGGACAGTCTCCGCCAAGAGACCCAGTACTTC. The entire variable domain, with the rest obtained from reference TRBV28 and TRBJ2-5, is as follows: DVKVTQSSRYLVKRTGEKVFLECVQDMDHENMFWYRQDPGLGLRLIYFSYDVKMKEKGDIPEGYSVSREKKERFSLILESASTNQTSMYLCASSLGDSLRQETQYFGPGTRLLVL.

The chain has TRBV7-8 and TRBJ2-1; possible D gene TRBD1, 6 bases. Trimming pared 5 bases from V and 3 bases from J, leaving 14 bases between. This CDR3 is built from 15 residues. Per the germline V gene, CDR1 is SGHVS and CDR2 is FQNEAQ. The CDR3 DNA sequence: TGTGCCAGCAGCGAGAACAGGGCCCTCTACAATGAGCAGTTCTTC. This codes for CASSENRALYNEQFF.

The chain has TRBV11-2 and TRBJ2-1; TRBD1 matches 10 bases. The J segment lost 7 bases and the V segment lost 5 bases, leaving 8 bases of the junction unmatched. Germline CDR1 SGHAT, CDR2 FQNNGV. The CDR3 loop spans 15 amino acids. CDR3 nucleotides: TGTGCCAGCAGCCACCCTCCGGGACAGGGGAATGAGCAGTTCTTC. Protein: CASSHPPGQGNEQFF.

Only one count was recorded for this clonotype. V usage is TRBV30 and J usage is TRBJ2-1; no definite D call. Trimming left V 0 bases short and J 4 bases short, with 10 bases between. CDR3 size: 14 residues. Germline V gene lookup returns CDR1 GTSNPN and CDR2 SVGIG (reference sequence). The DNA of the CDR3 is TGTGCCTGGAGTGTCTTGGCCAGGTACAATGAGCAGTTCTTC. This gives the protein CAWSVLARYNEQFF. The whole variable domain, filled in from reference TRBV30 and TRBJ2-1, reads SQTIHQWPATLVQPVGSPLSLECTVEGTSNPNLYWYRQAAGRGLQLLFYSVGIGQISSEVPQNLSASRPQDRQFILSSKKLLLSDSGFYLCAWSVLARYNEQFFGPGTRLTVL.

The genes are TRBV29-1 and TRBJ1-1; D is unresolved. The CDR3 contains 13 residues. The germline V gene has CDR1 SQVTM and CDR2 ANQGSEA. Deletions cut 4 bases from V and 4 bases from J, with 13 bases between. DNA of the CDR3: TGCAGCGTTGCCCGTGACATTTTCACTGAAGCTTTCTTT. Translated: CSVARDIFTEAFF.

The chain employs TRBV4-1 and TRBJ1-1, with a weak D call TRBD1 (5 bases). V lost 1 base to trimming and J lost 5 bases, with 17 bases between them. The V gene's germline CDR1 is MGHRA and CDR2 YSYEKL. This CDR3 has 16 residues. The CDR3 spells CASSQVGQFDFTEAFF. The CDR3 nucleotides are TGCGCCAGCAGCCAAGTAGGACAATTTGATTTTACTGAAGCTTTCTTT.

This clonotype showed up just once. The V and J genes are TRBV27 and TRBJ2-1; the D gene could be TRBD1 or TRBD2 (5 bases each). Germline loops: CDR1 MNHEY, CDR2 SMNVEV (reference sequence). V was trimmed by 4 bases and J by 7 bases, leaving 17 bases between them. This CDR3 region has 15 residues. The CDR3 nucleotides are TGTGCCAGCAGTTCCTCCCTGGGACGGTGGAATGAGCAGTTCTTC. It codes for CASSSSLGRWNEQFF.

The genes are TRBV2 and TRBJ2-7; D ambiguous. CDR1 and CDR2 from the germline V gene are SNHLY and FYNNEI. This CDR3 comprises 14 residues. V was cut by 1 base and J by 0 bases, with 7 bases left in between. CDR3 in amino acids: CASSEEAVSYEQYF. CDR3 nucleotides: TGTGCCAGCAGTGAAGAGGCAGTCTCCTACGAGCAGTACTTC.

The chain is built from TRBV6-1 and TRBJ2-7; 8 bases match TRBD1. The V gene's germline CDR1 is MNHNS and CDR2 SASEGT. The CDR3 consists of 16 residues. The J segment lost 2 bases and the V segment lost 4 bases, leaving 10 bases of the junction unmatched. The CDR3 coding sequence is TGTGCCAGCAGTGCGCGAGGGACAGGTTCCCCCTACGAGCAGTACTTC. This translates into CASSARGTGSPYEQYF.

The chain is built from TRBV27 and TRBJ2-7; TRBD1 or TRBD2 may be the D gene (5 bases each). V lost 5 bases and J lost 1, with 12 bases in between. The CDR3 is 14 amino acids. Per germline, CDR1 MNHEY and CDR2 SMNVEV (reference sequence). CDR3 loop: CASSGRDQSYEQYF. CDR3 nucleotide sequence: TGTGCCAGCAGTGGCCGGGACCAATCCTACGAGCAGTACTTC.

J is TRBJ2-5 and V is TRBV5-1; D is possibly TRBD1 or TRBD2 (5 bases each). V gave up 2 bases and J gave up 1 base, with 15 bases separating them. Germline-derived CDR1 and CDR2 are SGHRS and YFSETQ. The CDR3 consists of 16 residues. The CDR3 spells CASSLATGPLQETQYF. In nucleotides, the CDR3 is TGCGCCAGCAGCTTAGCAACGGGACCTCTCCAAGAGACCCAGTACTTC.

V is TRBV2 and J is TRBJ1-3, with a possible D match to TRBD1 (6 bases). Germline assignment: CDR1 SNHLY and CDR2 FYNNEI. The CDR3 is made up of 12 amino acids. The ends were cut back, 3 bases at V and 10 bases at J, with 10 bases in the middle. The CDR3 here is CASSEDRWTIYF. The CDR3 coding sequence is TGTGCCAGCAGTGAGGACAGATGGACCATATATTTT.